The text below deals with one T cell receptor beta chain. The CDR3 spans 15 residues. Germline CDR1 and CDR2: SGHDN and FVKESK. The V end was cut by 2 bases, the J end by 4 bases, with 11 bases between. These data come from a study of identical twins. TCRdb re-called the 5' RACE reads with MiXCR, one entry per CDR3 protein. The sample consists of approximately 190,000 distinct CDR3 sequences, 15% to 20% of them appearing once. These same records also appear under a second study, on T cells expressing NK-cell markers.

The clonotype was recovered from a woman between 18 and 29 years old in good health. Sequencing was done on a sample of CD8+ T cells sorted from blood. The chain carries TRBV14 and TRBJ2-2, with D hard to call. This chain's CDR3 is CASSQPPTGTGELFF. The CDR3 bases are TGTGCCAGCAGCCAACCTCCGACGGGCACCGGGGAGCTGTTTTTT.